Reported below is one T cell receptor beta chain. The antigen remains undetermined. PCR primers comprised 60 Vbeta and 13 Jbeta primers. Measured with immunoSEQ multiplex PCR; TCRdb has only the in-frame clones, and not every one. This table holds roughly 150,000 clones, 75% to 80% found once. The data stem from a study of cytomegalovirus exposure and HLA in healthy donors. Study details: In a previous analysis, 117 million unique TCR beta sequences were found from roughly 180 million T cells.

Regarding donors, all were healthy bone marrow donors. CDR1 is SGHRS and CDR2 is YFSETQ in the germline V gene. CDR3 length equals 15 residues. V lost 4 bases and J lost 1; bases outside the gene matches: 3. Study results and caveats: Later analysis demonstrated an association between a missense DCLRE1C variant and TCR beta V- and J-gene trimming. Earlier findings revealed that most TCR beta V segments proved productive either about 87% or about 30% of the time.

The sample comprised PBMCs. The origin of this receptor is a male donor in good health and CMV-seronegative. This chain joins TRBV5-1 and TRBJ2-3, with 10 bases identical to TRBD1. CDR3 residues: CASSGGTGGTDTQYF. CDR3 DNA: TGCGCCAGCAGCGGAGGGACAGGGGGCACAGATACGCAGTATTTT.